This TCR beta chain is from a study of regulatory T cells in long-lasting Graves disease. The trim removed 6 bases at V and 0 bases at J, leaving 1 base unmatched. The CDR3 is 14 residues long. The time point here: persistent/refractory GD, antithyroid drugs over 5 years with positive TRAb. PBMC RNA was the source of the TCR library. This clonotype was found many times. Arm-PCR of CDR3 regions with iRepertoire HTBI primers generated TCR beta libraries. TCRdb re-called the multiplex PCR reads through MiXCR, storing one row per CDR3 protein. Of fewer than 550,000 distinct CDR3 sequences in the sample, around a fifth were seen once.

Source: peripheral blood mononuclear cells (PBMCs), taken when the disease was refractory, from a patient treated with antithyroid drugs. The V and J genes are TRBV12-3 or TRBV12-4 and TRBJ2-7, with TRBD1 identical over 11 bases. This receptor was obtained from a female donor with Graves disease. The CDR3 nucleotides are TGTGCCAGCAGGGGGACAGGGGGCTCCTACGAGCAGTACTTC. Translated, it gives CASRGTGGSYEQYF.